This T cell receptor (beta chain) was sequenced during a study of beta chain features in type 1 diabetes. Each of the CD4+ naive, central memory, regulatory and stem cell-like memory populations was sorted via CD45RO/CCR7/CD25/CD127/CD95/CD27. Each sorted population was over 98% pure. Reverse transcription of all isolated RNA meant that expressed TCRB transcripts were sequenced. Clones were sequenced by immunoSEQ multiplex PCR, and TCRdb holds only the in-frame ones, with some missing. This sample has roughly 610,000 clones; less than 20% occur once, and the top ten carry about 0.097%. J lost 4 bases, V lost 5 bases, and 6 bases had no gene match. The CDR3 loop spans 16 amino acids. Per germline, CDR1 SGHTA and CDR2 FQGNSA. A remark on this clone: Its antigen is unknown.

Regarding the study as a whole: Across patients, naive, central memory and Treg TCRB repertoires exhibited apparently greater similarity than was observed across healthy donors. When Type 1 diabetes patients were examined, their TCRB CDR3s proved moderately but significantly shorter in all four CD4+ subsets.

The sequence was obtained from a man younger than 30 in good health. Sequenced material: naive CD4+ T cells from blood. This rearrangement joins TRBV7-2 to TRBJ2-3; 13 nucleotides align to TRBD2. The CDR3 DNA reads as TGTGCCAGCAGCCTTAGACTAGCGGGGGGCCCAGATACGCAGTATTTT. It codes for CASSLRLAGGPDTQYF.